The table lists the clone carrying this T cell receptor (beta chain) with a few counts. What it binds is unknown. The data derive from a study of blood T cells in healthy people across ages. Study context: Researchers report that template switching captured about one barcoded beta molecule per two T cells.

General study points: Relative to aged donors, long-lived donors carried more naive CD4+ cells and displayed higher diversity.

A sample-barcoded 5' primer and a J-beta primer mix were used in a second PCR of about 7 to 12 cycles. TCRdb ran MiXCR on the 5' RACE reads and lists one entry per CDR3 protein. Of about 1.1 million distinct CDR3 sequences listed, less than 45% are singletons. Each sample had at least 6 million PBMCs isolated. The length of the CDR3 is 14 residues. The germline CDR1 and CDR2 sequences are ENHRY and SYGVKD. Trimming removed 10 bases from V and 8 bases from J, with 21 bases in between. J is TRBJ2-1 and V is TRBV10-3; D is unresolved. What was sequenced was blood. The receptor was isolated from a man in his late teens or twenties in good health. The CDR3 DNA reads as TGTGCCACCTACGGGTTGGCCGGCGGTGATGAGCAGTTCTTC. It is translated as CATYGLAGGDEQFF.